This TCR beta chain is drawn from a study of cytomegalovirus exposure and HLA in healthy donors. Study findings and constraints: Analysis was carried out at a later point, and it linked a missense DCLRE1C variant to TCR beta V- and J-gene trimming. Presence/absence analyses supposed approximately even sequencing depth among donors. For cytomegalovirus status, the classifier reportedly gave diagnoses with high specificity and sensitivity. Associated with cytomegalovirus, according to the listing, were 150 to 200 TCR beta chains.

V shed 0 bases and J shed 0 bases, with 12 bases lying between them. CDR3 size: 16 residues. Germline V gives CDR1 LGHNA, CDR2 YNFKEQ. Both 60 Vbeta primers and 13 Jbeta primers went into the PCR. The data were produced by immunoSEQ multiplex PCR, yet TCRdb's version contains in-frame clones alone and is incomplete. Found here are some 130,000 clones, roughly 70% of them singletons; the top ten hold 1.5% to 2%. In regard to this clone: Its antigen is not known.

This receptor was identified in a human donor in good health. The sequencing sample was made of PBMCs. The chain links TRBV4-2 to TRBJ2-7; possible D gene TRBD2, 6 bases. CDR3 in amino acids: CASSQEWGDLSYEQYF. For the CDR3, the DNA is TGTGCCAGCAGCCAAGAATGGGGGGACCTCTCCTACGAGCAGTACTTC.